This is a list of T cell receptor beta chains from one sample in a study of blood T cells in healthy people across ages. From the 5' RACE reads, TCRdb called clonotypes with MiXCR, one entry per CDR3 protein. The sample lists nearly 800,000 distinct CDR3 sequences; 20% to 30% were seen once. The same sample was also studied in work on T cells of mothers and their children.

Sequenced material: blood. These receptors all stem from a boy aged 5-17 years in good health. CDR3s include the opening cysteine and the closing phenylalanine or tryptophan. D genes are given only for firm matches. Some rows have no size entry. The others give once, few or many, or a class for an expanded clone.

abundance	d_gene	v_gene	j_gene	CDR3nt	CDR3aa
NA	NA	TRBV20-1	TRBJ2-7	TGCAGTGCTAGAGACCTGGTCGGGTCCTACGAGCAGTACTTC	CSARDLVGSYEQYF
NA	TRBD2	TRBV28	TRBJ2-1	TGTGCCAGCAGTTCCGATGGCGGGAGGGGTGAGCAGTTCTTC	CASSSDGGRGEQFF
many	TRBD2	TRBV20-1	TRBJ2-3	TGCAGTGCTAGAGATATTCAGGGACTAGCGGGGGGGAGTACGCAGTATTTT	CSARDIQGLAGGSTQYF
NA	NA	TRBV6-6	TRBJ1-3	TGTGCCAGCAGTTACTCGGAAGGGACTGCTGGAAACACCATATATTTT	CASSYSEGTAGNTIYF
NA	TRBD2	TRBV28	TRBJ2-4	TGTGCCAGCAGTCCGATAGCGGGAGTGACGAAAAACATTCAGTACTTC	CASSPIAGVTKNIQYF
few	TRBD2	TRBV6-6	TRBJ2-1	TGTGCCAGCAGTTCCCCCACTAGCGGGACCTATGAGCAGTTCTTC	CASSSPTSGTYEQFF
NA	TRBD2	TRBV29-1	TRBJ2-7	TGCAGCGTAACCCGTAGGCTAGCGGGAGTGGGCGAGCAGTACTTC	CSVTRRLAGVGEQYF
few	NA	TRBV4-3	TRBJ2-1	TGCGCCAGCAGCCAAGATCGGGCGGGCCCGCAGTTCTTC	CASSQDRAGPQFF
NA	NA	TRBV6-5	TRBJ2-7	TGTGCCAGCAGCTTGGACGTCTCCAAGGGCTACGAGCAGTACTTC	CASSLDVSKGYEQYF
few	NA	TRBV7-8	TRBJ1-5	TGTGCCAGCAGCTTCTATAACAGGGAGGATAGCAATCAGCCCCAGCATTTT	CASSFYNREDSNQPQHF
NA	TRBD1	TRBV6-5	TRBJ1-1	TGTGCCAGCAGAAACGGACAGGGTGCTGAAGCTTTCTTT	CASRNGQGAEAFF
NA	NA	TRBV29-1	TRBJ1-2	TGCAGCGTTGAGGTGGACACCAACGTCTATGGCTACACCTTC	CSVEVDTNVYGYTF
few	TRBD1	TRBV18	TRBJ2-5	TGTGCCAGCTCGCACGGACAGGGCCTTCTAGAGCAGTACTTC	CASSHGQGLLEQYF
few	TRBD1	TRBV20-1	TRBJ1-2	TGCAGTGCTAGAGTCCGGGGACAGGGGGCTGGGGGCTACACCTTC	CSARVRGQGAGGYTF
NA	NA	TRBV12-3/TRBV12-4	TRBJ2-7	TGTGCCAGCAGGCCCTCCGGCGGGTACGAGCAGTACTTC	CASRPSGGYEQYF
NA	TRBD1	TRBV7-6	TRBJ1-5	TGTGCCAGATCCGGACAGGGGCGCGATCAGCCCCAGCATTTT	CARSGQGRDQPQHF
few	NA	TRBV3-1	TRBJ1-2	TGTGCCAGCAGCCCGACAGAACGAAGCGGTGGCTACACCTTC	CASSPTERSGGYTF
NA	TRBD2	TRBV19	TRBJ2-5	TGTGCCAGTTCCGGACTAGCGGGATTGGGGGAGACCCAGTACTTC	CASSGLAGLGETQYF
NA	NA	TRBV6-2/TRBV6-3	TRBJ2-7	TGTGCCAGCAGCCCTTTTATCTACGAGCAGTACTTC	CASSPFIYEQYF
NA	NA	TRBV28	TRBJ2-7	TGTGCCAGCACAACGGCCTACGAGCAGTACTTC	CASTTAYEQYF
NA	TRBD1	TRBV7-9	TRBJ1-6	TGTGCCAGCAACTACAGGGGGGATGGGAGATCACCCCTCCACTTT	CASNYRGDGRSPLHF
NA	NA	TRBV4-3	TRBJ1-2	TGCGCCAGCAGCCAGGGACAAGATCTCTATGGCTACACCTTC	CASSQGQDLYGYTF
few	TRBD1	TRBV10-3	TRBJ2-5	TGTGCCATGCAACAGGGGGCTGGGGAGACCCAGTACTTC	CAMQQGAGETQYF
few	TRBD1	TRBV12-3/TRBV12-4	TRBJ1-3	TGTGCCAGCAGTCCGACAGGGTGGGACTCTGGAAACACCATATATTTT	CASSPTGWDSGNTIYF
NA	NA	TRBV12-3/TRBV12-4	TRBJ2-6	TGTGCCAGCAGCCCCGATACGGGTGGGGCCAACGTCCTGACTTTC	CASSPDTGGANVLTF